The source of this T cell receptor beta chain is a study of vaccination and CD4 T cells after COVID-19. This CDR3 region has 18 residues. The junction had 10 bases not matched to a gene; V was cut back by 3 bases and J by 1 base. Germline V lookup: CDR1 SGHRS, CDR2 YFSETQ. Sequencing of cultured CD4+ T cell DNA used the Oncomine TCR Beta short-read assay. Using its own MiXCR run on the PCR reads, TCRdb lists one record per CDR3 protein. The data contain around 10,000 distinct CDR3 sequences, 73% of them singletons. Worth noting for this clonotype: Its antigen remains unknown.

Treatment: roughly 11-day PBMC culture with coronavirus spike peptide pools or control peptides (ViraFEST assay). The clonotype originates from a human donor who had recovered from COVID-19. The source material was CD4+ T cells from blood, cultured in vitro. The chain couples TRBV5-1 to TRBJ2-2, with 9 positions matching TRBD2. CDR3 bases: TGCGCCAGCAGCTACGGTAGCGGGAGTAGGGGGAACACCGGGGAGCTGTTTTTT. Residues: CASSYGSGSRGNTGELFF.